This entry is about one TCR beta chain. This sample was taken from a study of blood T cell repertoires in COVID-19. For the study at large: In each case, the material was cDNA or gDNA derived from T cells, B-cell-depleted T cells, or PBMCs.

The table came from immunoSEQ multiplex PCR; TCRdb's copy has only in-frame clones and leaves some out. This sample has roughly 130,000 clones, with around 87% found just once. Germline V gene data show CDR1 as SGHDT and CDR2 as YYEEEE. The CDR3 has 15 amino acids. V dropped 1 base and J dropped 8; count of bases not matched to a gene: 6. Sequencing was carried out using peripheral blood. The genes are TRBV5-6 and TRBJ2-1, with TRBD2 identical over 10 bases. The TCR comes from a woman in her sixties or seventies with acute or convalescent COVID-19. In nucleotides, the CDR3 is TGTGCCAGCAGCTTGAGAGGGACTAGCGTGGATGAGCAGTTCTTC. It translates to CASSLRGTSVDEQFF. The complete variable domain, with remaining parts taken from reference TRBV5-6 and TRBJ2-1, reads DAGVTQSPTHLIKTRGQQVTLRCSPKSGHDTVSWYQQALGQGPQFIFQYYEEEERQRGNFPDRFSGHQFPNYSSELNVNALLLGDSALYLCASSLRGTSVDEQFFGPGTRLTVL.